This passage covers 21 T cell receptor beta chains from one sample sequenced in a study of blood T cells in healthy people across ages. Alongside a J-beta primer mix, a sample-barcoded 5' primer served in a second PCR lasting roughly 7 to 11 cycles. TCRdb re-called the 5' RACE reads through MiXCR, storing one row per CDR3 protein. The sample lists about 1.5 million distinct CDR3 sequences; approximately 39% were seen once. Sequences were obtained from blood. These receptors all stem from a woman under 30 in good health.

This rearrangement joins TRBV20-1 to TRBJ1-6; D is undetermined. Trimming shortened V by 6 bases and J by 5 bases, and 14 bases separated the two germline ends. The CDR3 contains 14 residues. In germline, CDR1 is DFQATT, CDR2 SNEGSKA (reference sequence). The CDR3 nucleotides are TGCAGTGCCAGTCCGGGCCCTCATAATTCACCCCTCCACTTT. It is translated as CSASPGPHNSPLHF.

J is TRBJ1-1 and V is TRBV29-1; D is undetermined. Germline assignment: CDR1 SQVTM and CDR2 ANQGSEA. Trimming took off 7 bases at V and 5 bases at J, with 11 bases between the two ends. The CDR3 has 11 amino acids. The CDR3 nucleotides are TGCAGCGCCCCGGTAGGGACTGAAGCTTTCTTT. It specifies CSAPVGTEAFF.

This clonotype was seen only a few times. The CDR3 DNA follows: TGCAGCGTCCGGGGGACTAGCGGCTACAATGAGCAGTTCTTC. Translated, it gives CSVRGTSGYNEQFF. The rearrangement links TRBV29-1 to TRBJ2-1, with TRBD2 matching 11 bases. The CDR3 is made up of 14 amino acids. Looked up from germline, CDR1 is SQVTM and CDR2 is ANQGSEA. Trimming removed 6 bases from V and 3 bases from J; junction bases left unmatched: 4.

V and J are TRBV20-1 and TRBJ2-1; 9 bases line up with TRBD2. Near its end, the DNA agrees better with TRBJ2-7, so the J call may be wrong. This CDR3 comprises 15 residues. Per the germline V gene, CDR1 is DFQATT and CDR2 is SNEGSKA (reference sequence). In DNA, the CDR3 is TGCAGTGCTAGACCACTAGCGGGTTCCTACAATGAGCAGTACTTC. It specifies CSARPLAGSYNEQYF.

This clonotype showed up just a few times. The rearrangement joins TRBV20-1 to TRBJ2-1; 9 bases fit TRBD2. The CDR3 covers 15 residues. Germline CDR1 DFQATT, CDR2 SNEGSKA (reference sequence). Trimming removed 5 bases from V and 4 bases from J; junction bases left unmatched: 9. The CDR3 protein is CSAQLGTSSYNEQFF. As DNA, the CDR3 is TGCAGTGCTCAGCTCGGGACTAGCAGTTACAATGAGCAGTTCTTC.

The chain couples TRBV7-2 to TRBJ2-7; no firm D call. The V gene lost 5 bases and the J gene lost 5 bases, with 16 bases spanning the gap. Germline CDR1 and CDR2: SGHTA and FQGNSA. The CDR3 totals 14 residues. The CDR3 loop is CASSVPKPGHEQYF. CDR3 in DNA: TGTGCCAGCAGCGTACCCAAACCCGGTCACGAGCAGTACTTC. Full variable domain (outside the CDR3, taken from reference TRBV7-2 and TRBJ2-7): GAGVSQSPSNKVTEKGKDVELRCDPISGHTALYWYRQSLGQGLEFLIYFQGNSAPDKSGLPSDRFSAERTGGSVSTLTIQRTQQEDSAVYLCASSVPKPGHEQYFGPGTRLTVT.

This chain connects TRBV6-2 or TRBV6-3 to TRBJ1-1; 10 nucleotides match TRBD1. V shed 4 bases and J 3 bases; nucleotides not matched to a gene: 14. CDR1 is MNHEY, CDR2 SVGEGT, per germline. CDR3 length equals 18 residues. CDR3 sequence (DNA): TGTGCCAGCAGTTCTCCCGTCCCGGGACAGGGGAGGGACACTGAAGCTTTCTTT. Protein product: CASSSPVPGQGRDTEAFF.

This clonotype occurred a few times. V gene TRBV25-1 combines with J gene TRBJ2-1; TRBD2 matches 11 bases. The germline V gene encodes CDR1 MGHDK and CDR2 SYGVNS. This CDR3 comprises 15 residues. V gave up 6 bases and J gave up 6 bases; unmatched junction bases: 7. CDR3 bases: TGTGCCAGCAGGGGAGGGACTAGCGGCATCAATGAGCAGTTCTTC. Protein: CASRGGTSGINEQFF.

This clonotype appeared many times. The chain uses TRBV7-2 and TRBJ2-5, with unresolved D. Germline V gives CDR1 SGHTA, CDR2 FQGNSA. This CDR3 comprises 13 residues. The V gene lost 6 bases and the J gene lost 3 bases, with 11 bases spanning the gap. The CDR3 is CASSRGREETQYF. The CDR3 DNA sequence: TGTGCCAGCAGTCGAGGACGAGAAGAGACCCAGTACTTC.

In its sample, this clonotype was seen once. V gene TRBV27 combines with J gene TRBJ1-2, with 11 bases lining up with TRBD1. Germline V gene lookup returns CDR1 MNHEY and CDR2 SMNVEV (reference sequence). J gave up 6 bases and V 8 bases, and 14 bases lay outside the gene matches. The CDR3 sequence is 16 residues long. The CDR3 region is CASGSLPGQGDHGYTF. The CDR3 DNA follows: TGTGCCAGCGGATCCCTCCCGGGACAGGGGGATCATGGCTACACCTTC.

For the CDR3, the DNA is TGTGCCAGCAGAAGACTGGGGTTGAACGGCTACACCTTC. Residues: CASRRLGLNGYTF. The chain uses TRBV12-3 or TRBV12-4 and TRBJ1-2; D is uncertain. V gave up 6 bases and J gave up 8 bases, with 16 bases separating them. The CDR3 is made up of 13 amino acids.

This chain uses TRBV6-1 with TRBJ2-2; D is unclear. Trimming pared 2 bases from V and 1 base from J, leaving 11 bases between. The CDR3 length is 16 residues. Germline CDR1 is MNHNS and CDR2 is SASEGT. CDR3 region: CASSELRPENTGELFF. The CDR3 nucleotides are TGTGCCAGCAGTGAACTGAGGCCGGAGAACACCGGGGAGCTGTTTTTT.

The V call is TRBV18, the J call TRBJ2-5; perhaps TRBD2 as D (6 bases). Germline CDR1 is KGHSH and CDR2 is LQKENI. V was shortened by 0 bases and J by 1 base, with 6 bases between the two germline ends. The CDR3 contains 14 residues. The DNA for the CDR3 is TGTGCCAGCTCACCACCGACTAGCCAAGAGACCCAGTACTTC. Protein product: CASSPPTSQETQYF.

The chain recombines TRBV6-5 with TRBJ2-1, with 11 bases matching TRBD1. TRBJ2-7 matches the DNA end more closely, so the J call is doubtful. Germline loops: CDR1 MNHEY, CDR2 SVGAGI. The CDR3 covers 17 residues. CDR3 nucleotides: TGTGCCAGCAGTAAACTTTCCGGGACAGGGGGGTACAATGAGCAGTACTTC. Protein sequence: CASSKLSGTGGYNEQYF.

The V call is TRBV27, the J call TRBJ2-3; TRBD2 matches 11 bases. Trimming took 5 bases from V and 3 from J; bases not matched to a gene: 7. The CDR3 loop spans 16 amino acids. Germline values: CDR1 MNHEY, CDR2 SMNVEV (reference sequence). The CDR3 sequence is CASSGLAGGPTDTQYF. As DNA, the CDR3 is TGTGCCAGCAGTGGCTTAGCGGGAGGGCCTACAGATACGCAGTATTTT.

This clonotype has ten or more counts. This sequence joins TRBV24-1 and TRBJ1-4; D ambiguous. Trimming took 9 bases from V and 5 from J, leaving 6 bases between them. The CDR3 loop spans 11 amino acids. Germline V lookup: CDR1 KGHDR, CDR2 SFDVKD. The CDR3 loop reads CATVGNEKLFF. The CDR3 region has the DNA TGTGCCACCGTGGGGAATGAAAAACTGTTTTTT.

This sequence joins TRBV20-1 and TRBJ2-3; weak D call: TRBD2 (5 bases). V was cut by 6 bases and J by 7 bases, with 29 bases left in between. Germline loops: CDR1 DFQATT, CDR2 SNEGSKA (reference sequence). CDR3 length: 17 amino acids. Here the CDR3 DNA reads TGCAGTGCGCCACGGAGCGTCGGAGGCACAATCAGGAATACGCAGTATTTT. Its translation: CSAPRSVGGTIRNTQYF.

The V gene is TRBV6-2 or TRBV6-3, the J gene TRBJ2-7; 12 nucleotides agree with TRBD2. The J segment lost 1 base and the V segment lost 2 bases, leaving 6 bases of the junction unmatched. The germline V gene has CDR1 MNHEY and CDR2 SVGEGT. The CDR3 spans 17 residues. The CDR3 sequence: CASSYRGLAGLSYEQYF. The CDR3 DNA reads TGTGCCAGCAGTTACAGGGGACTAGCGGGTTTGTCCTACGAGCAGTACTTC.

The rearrangement links TRBV7-8 to TRBJ1-1; D is possibly TRBD1 (6 bases). This CDR3 is built from 13 residues. The germline V gene has CDR1 SGHVS and CDR2 FQNEAQ. Trimming removed 5 bases from V and 5 bases from J, with 12 bases in between. For the CDR3, the DNA is TGTGCCAGCAGCGTGGGACAATGGACTGAAGCTTTCTTT. The encoded protein is CASSVGQWTEAFF.

This chain links TRBV3-1 with TRBJ2-1; the D gene is possibly TRBD1 (6 bases). V lost 3 bases to trimming and J lost 0 bases, with 9 bases between them. Germline lookup yields CDR1 LGHDT and CDR2 YNNKEL (reference sequence). CDR3 length: 15 residues. The DNA of the CDR3 is TGTGCCAGCAGCCAGGACAGCGACTCCTACAATGAGCAGTTCTTC. Translating it yields CASSQDSDSYNEQFF.

This clonotype was picked up a small number of times. The chain recombines TRBV4-2 with TRBJ2-1; TRBD2 agrees at 8 bases. Germline CDR1 reads LGHNA; CDR2 reads YNFKEQ. The ends lost 0 bases at V and 7 bases at J; junction bases unmatched: 8. The CDR3 runs to 16 residues. CDR3 region: CASSQEIAGTLNEQFF. Written as DNA, the CDR3 is TGTGCCAGCAGCCAAGAAATAGCGGGGACCCTTAATGAGCAGTTCTTC.